The TCR beta chain described here comes from a study of cytomegalovirus exposure and HLA in healthy donors. General study findings and limits: Later, an analysis showed that TCR beta chains associated with HLA were more clonally expanded than others that were equally common. A later analysis linked about 17,000 TCR beta sequences to HLA alleles at 0.05 false discovery rate. A prior analysis recorded that most TCR beta V segments were productive about 90% or about 30% of the time. Evidence from a later analysis indicated that most CMV-associated TCR beta chains looked HLA-restricted.

To note about this clone: The antigen remains undetermined.

V gave up 5 bases and J gave up 1 base; unmatched junction bases: 2. The CDR3 length is 15 residues. Germline values: CDR1 SEHNR, CDR2 FQNEAQ (reference sequence). The PCR contained 60 Vbeta and 13 Jbeta primers. Repertoires were generated with immunoSEQ multiplex PCR, while TCRdb's copy carries only in-frame clones and drops some. The sample totals roughly 140,000 clones. The sequenced sample was PBMCs. This rearrangement joins TRBV7-9 to TRBJ1-4; 9 nucleotides match TRBD1. The clonotype comes from a male donor in good health and CMV-seronegative. CDR3 sequence (DNA): TGTGCCAGCAGCCCGGGACAGGGAACTAATGAAAAACTGTTTTTT. Translation: CASSPGQGTNEKLFF.